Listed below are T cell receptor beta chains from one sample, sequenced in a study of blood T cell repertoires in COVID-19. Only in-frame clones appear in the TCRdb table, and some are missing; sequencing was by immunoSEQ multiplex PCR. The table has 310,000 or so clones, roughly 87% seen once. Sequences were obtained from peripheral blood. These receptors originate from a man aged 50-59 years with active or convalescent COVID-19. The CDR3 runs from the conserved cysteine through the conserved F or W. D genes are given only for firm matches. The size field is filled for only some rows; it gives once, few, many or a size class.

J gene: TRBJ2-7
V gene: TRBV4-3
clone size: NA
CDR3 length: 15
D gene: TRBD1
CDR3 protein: CASSRLTGESYEQYF
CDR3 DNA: TGCGCCAGCAGCCGCCTGACAGGGGAATCCTACGAGCAGTACTTC

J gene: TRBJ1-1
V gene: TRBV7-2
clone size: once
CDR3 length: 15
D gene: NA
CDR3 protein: CASSLEGVGQIEAFF
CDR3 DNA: TGTGCCAGCAGCTTAGAAGGGGTAGGCCAGATTGAAGCTTTCTTT

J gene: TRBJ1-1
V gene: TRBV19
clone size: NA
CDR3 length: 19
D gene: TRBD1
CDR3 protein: CASNNPILGDRAQDTEAFF
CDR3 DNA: TGTGCCAGTAATAACCCTATTCTAGGGGACAGGGCTCAGGACACTGAAGCTTTCTTT

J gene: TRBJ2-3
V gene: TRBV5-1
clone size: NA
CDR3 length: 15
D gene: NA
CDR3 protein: CASSPGVGLTDTQYF
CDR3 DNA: TGCGCCAGCAGCCCCGGGGTAGGGCTGACAGATACGCAGTATTTT

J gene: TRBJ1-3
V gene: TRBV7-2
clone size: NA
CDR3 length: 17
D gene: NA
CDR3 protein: CASSLVHSSPSGNTIYF
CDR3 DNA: TGTGCCAGCAGCTTAGTACACAGCTCACCCTCTGGAAACACCATATATTTT

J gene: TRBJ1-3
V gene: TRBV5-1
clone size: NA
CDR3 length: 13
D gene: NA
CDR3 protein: CASSFGGHDTIYF
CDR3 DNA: TGCGCCAGCAGTTTCGGGGGTCATGACACCATATATTTT

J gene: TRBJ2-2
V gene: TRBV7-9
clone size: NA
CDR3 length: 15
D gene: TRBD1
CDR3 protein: CASSLGQGLNGELFF
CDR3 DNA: TGTGCCAGCAGCCTCGGACAGGGTTTGAACGGGGAGCTGTTTTTT

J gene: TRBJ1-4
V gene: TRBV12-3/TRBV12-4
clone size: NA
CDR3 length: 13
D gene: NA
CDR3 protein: CASSLVEGEKLFF
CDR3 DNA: TGTGCCAGCAGTTTAGTTGAGGGTGAAAAACTGTTTTTT

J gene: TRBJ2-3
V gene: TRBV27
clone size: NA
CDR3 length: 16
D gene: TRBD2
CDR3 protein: CASTTSGRAGPDTQYF
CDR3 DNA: TGTGCCAGCACGACTAGCGGGAGGGCCGGCCCAGATACGCAGTATTTT

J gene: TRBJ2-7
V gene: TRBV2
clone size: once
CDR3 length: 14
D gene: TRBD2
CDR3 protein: CASSPPSGNYEQYF
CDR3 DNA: TGTGCCAGCAGCCCACCTAGCGGAAACTACGAGCAGTACTTC

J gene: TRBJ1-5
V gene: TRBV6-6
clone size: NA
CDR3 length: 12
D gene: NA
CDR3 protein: CASRGGNQPQHF
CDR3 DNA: TGTGCCAGTCGGGGGGGCAATCAGCCCCAGCATTTT

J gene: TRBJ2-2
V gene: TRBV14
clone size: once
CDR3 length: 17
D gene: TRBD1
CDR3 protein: CASSQDYGTANTGELFF
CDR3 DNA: TGTGCCAGCAGCCAAGACTACGGGACAGCGAACACCGGGGAGCTGTTTTTT

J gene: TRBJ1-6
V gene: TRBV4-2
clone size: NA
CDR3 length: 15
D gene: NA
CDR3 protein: CASSLRQDYNSPLHF
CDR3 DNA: TGTGCCAGCAGCCTCCGACAGGACTATAATTCACCCCTCCACTTT

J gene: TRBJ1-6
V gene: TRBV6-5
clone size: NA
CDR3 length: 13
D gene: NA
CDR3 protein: CVSWESYNSPLHF
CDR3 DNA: TGTGTCTCATGGGAGTCCTATAATTCACCCCTCCACTTT

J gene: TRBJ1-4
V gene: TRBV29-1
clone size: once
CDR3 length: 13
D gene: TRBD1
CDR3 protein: CSVGPGGNEKLFF
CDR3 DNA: TGCAGCGTTGGGCCAGGGGGGAATGAAAAACTGTTTTTT

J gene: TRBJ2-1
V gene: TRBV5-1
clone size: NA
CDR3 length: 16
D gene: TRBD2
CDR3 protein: CASSPTPGLELNEQFF
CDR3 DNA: TGCGCCAGCAGCCCGACCCCGGGACTAGAACTTAATGAGCAGTTCTTC

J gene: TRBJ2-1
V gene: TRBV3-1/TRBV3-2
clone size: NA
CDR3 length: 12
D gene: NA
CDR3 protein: CASSAPGNEQFF
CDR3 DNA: TGTGCCAGCAGCGCACCCGGGAATGAGCAGTTCTTC

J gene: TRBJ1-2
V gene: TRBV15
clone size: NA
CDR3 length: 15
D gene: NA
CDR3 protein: CATSRDLPVDYGYTF
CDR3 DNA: TGTGCCACCAGCAGAGATCTCCCGGTAGACTATGGCTACACCTTC

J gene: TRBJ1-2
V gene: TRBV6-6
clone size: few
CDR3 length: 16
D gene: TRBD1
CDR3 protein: CASSYRGQGLSYGYTF
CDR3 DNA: TGTGCCAGCAGTTACAGAGGACAGGGGCTAAGCTATGGCTACACCTTC

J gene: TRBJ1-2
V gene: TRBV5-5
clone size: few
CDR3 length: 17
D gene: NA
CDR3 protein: CASSLYVSGGNYYGYTF
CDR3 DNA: TGTGCCAGCAGCTTGTACGTGAGCGGGGGGAACTACTATGGCTACACCTTC

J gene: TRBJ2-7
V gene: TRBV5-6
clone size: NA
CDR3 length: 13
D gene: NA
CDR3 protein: CASSLQRAYEQYF
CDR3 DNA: TGTGCCAGCAGCTTACAACGGGCCTACGAGCAGTACTTC

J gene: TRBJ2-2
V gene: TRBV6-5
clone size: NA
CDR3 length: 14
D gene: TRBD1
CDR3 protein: CASRTGLNTGELFF
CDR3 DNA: TGTGCCAGCAGGACAGGGTTGAACACCGGGGAGCTGTTTTTT

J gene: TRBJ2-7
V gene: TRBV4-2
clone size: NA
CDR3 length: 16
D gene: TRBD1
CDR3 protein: CASSQDLRQGAYEQYF
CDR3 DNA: TGTGCCAGCAGCCAAGATCTGAGACAGGGGGCCTACGAGCAGTACTTC

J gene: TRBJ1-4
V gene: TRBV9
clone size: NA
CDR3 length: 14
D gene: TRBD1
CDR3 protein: CASSADRGLGKTVF
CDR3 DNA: TGTGCCAGCAGCGCTGACAGGGGGTTAGGAAAAACTGTTTTT

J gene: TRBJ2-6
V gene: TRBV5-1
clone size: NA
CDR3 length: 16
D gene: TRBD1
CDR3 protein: CASRDRVNSGANVLTF
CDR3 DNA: TGCGCCAGCCGGGACAGGGTGAACTCTGGGGCCAACGTCCTGACTTTC

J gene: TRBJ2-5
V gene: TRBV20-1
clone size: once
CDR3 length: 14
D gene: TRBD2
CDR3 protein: CSASGTSGWETQYF
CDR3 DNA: TGCAGTGCTAGTGGGACTAGCGGGTGGGAGACCCAGTACTTC

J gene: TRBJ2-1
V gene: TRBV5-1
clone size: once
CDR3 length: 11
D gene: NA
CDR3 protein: CASSLDNEQFF
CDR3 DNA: TGCGCCAGCAGTCTAGACAATGAGCAGTTCTTC